This entry concerns a single TCR beta chain. This table comes from immunoSEQ multiplex PCR, and its TCRdb copy is limited to in-frame clones, with some not included. This table has about 61,000 clones, 75% to 95% appearing once. The length of the CDR3 is 14 residues. CDR1 is ENHRY and CDR2 is SYGVKD in the germline V gene. Trimming pared 6 bases from V and 1 base from J, leaving 13 bases between. This specimen comes from a study of blood T cell repertoires in COVID-19. This chain uses TRBV10-3 with TRBJ2-7, with a tentative D call TRBD1 (7 bases). This sequence originates from a human donor in a cohort sampled during active COVID-19. The sequenced material came from peripheral blood. The CDR3 coding sequence is TGTGCCATCAGACGGGCAGGGGGGTCCTACGAGCAGTACTTC. Protein sequence: CAIRRAGGSYEQYF.